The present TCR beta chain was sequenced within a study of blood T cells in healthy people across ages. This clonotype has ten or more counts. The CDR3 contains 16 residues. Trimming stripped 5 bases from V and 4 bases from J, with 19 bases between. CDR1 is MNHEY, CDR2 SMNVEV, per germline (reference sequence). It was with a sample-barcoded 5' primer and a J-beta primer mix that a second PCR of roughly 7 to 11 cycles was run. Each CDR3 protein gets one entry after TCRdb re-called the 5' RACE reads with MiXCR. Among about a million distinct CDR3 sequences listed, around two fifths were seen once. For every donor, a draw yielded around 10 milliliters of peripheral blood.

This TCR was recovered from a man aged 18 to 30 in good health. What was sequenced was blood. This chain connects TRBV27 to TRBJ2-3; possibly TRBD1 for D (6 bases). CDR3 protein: CASSQRVTGSADTQYF. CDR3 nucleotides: TGTGCCAGCAGTCAGAGGGTAACAGGGAGTGCAGATACGCAGTATTTT.